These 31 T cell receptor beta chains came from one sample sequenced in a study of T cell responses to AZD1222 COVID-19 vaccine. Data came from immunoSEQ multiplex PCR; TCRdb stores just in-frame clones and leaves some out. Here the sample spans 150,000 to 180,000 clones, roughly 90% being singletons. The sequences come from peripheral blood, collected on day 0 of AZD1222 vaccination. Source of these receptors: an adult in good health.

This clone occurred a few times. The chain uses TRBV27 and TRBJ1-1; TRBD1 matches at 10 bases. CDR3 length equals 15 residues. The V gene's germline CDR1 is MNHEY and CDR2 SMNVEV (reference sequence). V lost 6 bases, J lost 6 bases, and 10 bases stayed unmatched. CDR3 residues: CASSLKGQGISEAFF. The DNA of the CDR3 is TGTGCCAGCAGCCTAAAGGGACAGGGGATTTCTGAAGCTTTCTTT.

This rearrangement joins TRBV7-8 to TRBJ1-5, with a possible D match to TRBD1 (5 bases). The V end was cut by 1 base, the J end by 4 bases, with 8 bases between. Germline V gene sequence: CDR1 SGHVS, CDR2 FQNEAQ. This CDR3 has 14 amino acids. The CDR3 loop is CASSLVGGNQPQHF. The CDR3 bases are TGTGCCAGCAGCTTAGTGGGGGGGAATCAGCCCCAGCATTTT.

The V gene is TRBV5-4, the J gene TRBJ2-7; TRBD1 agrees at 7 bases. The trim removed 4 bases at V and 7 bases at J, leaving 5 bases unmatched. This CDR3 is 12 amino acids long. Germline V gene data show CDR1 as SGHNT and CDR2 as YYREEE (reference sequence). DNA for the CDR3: TGTGCCAGCAGCCTACGGACAGGAGAGCAGTACTTC. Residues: CASSLRTGEQYF.

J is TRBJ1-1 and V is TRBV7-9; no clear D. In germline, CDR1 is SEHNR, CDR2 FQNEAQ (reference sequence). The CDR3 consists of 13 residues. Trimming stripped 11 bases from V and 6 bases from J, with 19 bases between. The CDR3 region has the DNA TGTGCCTCCTTTTTCGGGTCCATTTCTGAAGCTTTCTTT. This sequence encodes CASFFGSISEAFF. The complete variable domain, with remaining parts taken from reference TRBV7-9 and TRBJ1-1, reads DTGVSQNPRHKITKRGQNVTFRCDPISEHNRLYWYRQTLGQGPEFLTYFQNEAQLEKSRLLSDRFSAERPKGSFSTLEIQRTEQGDSAMYLCASFFGSISEAFFGQGTRLTVV.

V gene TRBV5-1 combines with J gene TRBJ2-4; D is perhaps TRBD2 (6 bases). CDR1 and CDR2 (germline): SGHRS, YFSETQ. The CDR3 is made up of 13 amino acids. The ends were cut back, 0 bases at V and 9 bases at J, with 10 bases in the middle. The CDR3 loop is CASSLGQGGIQYF. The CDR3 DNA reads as TGCGCCAGCAGCTTGGGGCAGGGAGGCATTCAGTACTTC.

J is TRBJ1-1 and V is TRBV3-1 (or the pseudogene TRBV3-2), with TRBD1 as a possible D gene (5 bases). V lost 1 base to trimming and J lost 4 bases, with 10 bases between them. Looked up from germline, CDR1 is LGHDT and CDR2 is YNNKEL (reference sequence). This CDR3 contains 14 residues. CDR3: CASSQAHGGTEAFF. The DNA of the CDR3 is TGTGCCAGCAGCCAAGCCCATGGGGGCACTGAAGCTTTCTTT.

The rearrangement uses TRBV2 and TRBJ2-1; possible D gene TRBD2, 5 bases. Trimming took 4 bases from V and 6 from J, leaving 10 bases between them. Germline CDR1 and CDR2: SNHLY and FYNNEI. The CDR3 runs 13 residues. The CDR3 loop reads CASSAPGINEQFF. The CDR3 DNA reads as TGTGCCAGCAGTGCACCGGGGATCAATGAGCAGTTCTTC.

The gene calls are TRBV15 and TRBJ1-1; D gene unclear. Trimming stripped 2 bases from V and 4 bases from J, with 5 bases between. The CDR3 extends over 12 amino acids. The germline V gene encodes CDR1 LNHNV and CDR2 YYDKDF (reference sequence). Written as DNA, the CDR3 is TGTGCCACCAGCAGATGGGGCACTGAAGCTTTCTTT. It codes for CATSRWGTEAFF.

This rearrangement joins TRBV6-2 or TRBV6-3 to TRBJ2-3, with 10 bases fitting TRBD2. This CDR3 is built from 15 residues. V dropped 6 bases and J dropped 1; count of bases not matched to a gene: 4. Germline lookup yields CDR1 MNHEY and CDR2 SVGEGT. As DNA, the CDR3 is TGTGCCAGCAGCCCTAGCGGGGGACGCACAGATACGCAGTATTTT. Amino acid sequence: CASSPSGGRTDTQYF.

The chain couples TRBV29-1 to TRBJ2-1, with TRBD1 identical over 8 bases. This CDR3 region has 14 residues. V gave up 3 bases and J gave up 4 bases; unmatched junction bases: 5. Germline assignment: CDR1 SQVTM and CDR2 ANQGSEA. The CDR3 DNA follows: TGCAGCGTTGAGGTCGGGACAGGATACAATGAGCAGTTCTTC. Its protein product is CSVEVGTGYNEQFF.

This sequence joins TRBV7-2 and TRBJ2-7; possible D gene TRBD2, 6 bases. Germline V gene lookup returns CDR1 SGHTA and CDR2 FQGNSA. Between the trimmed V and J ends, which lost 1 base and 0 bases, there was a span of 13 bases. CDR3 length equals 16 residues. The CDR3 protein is CASSLERGRTSYEQYF. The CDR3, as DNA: TGTGCCAGCAGCTTAGAACGGGGGAGAACCTCCTACGAGCAGTACTTC.

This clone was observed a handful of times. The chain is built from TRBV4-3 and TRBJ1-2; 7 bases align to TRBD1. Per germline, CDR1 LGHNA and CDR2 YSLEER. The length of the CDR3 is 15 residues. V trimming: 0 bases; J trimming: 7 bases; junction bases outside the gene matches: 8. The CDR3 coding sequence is TGCGCCAGCAGCCAAGAACCGGGACAGACATTTGGCTACACCTTC. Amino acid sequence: CASSQEPGQTFGYTF.

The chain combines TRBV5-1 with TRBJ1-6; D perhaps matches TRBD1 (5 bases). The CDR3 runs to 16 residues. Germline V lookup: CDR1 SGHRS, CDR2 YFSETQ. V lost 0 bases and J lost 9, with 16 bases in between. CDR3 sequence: CASSLAGQGAGSPLHF. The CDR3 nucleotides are TGCGCCAGCAGCTTGGCCGGGCAGGGTGCGGGTTCACCCCTCCACTTT.

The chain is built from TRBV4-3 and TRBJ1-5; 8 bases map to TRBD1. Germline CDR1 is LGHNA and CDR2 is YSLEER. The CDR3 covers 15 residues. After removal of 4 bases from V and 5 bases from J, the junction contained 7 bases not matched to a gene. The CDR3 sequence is CASSRDGQGDQPQHF. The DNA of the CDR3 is TGCGCCAGCAGCCGAGATGGACAGGGTGATCAGCCCCAGCATTTT.

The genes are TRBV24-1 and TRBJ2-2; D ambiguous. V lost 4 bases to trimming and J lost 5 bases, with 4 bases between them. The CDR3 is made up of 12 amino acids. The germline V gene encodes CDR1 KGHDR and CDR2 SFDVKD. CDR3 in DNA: TGTGCCACCAGTGAGGGGACCGGGGAGCTGTTTTTT. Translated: CATSEGTGELFF.

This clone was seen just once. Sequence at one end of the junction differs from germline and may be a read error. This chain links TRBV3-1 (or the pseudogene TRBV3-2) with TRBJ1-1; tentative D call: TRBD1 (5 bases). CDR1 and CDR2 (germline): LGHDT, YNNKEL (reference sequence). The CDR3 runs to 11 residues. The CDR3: CASSQGAGRVF. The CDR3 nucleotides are TGTGCCAGCAGCCAAGGGGCGGGCAGGGTCTTT.

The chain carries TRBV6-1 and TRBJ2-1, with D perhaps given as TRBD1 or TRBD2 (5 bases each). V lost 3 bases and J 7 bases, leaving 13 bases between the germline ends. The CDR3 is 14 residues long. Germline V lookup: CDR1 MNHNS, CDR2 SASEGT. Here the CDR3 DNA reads TGTGCCAGCAGTGAGGGACCCGTGAATAATGAGCAGTTCTTC. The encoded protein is CASSEGPVNNEQFF.

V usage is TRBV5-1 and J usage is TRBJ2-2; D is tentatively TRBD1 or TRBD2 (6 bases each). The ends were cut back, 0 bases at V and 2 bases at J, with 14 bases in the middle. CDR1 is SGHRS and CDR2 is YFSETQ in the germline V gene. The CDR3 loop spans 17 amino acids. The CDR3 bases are TGCGCCAGCAGCTTGGCCAGCGGAGGGGGAAACACCGGGGAGCTGTTTTTT. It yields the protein CASSLASGGGNTGELFF.

The CDR3 reads CASSLGGSNEKLFF. In nucleotides, the CDR3 is TGTGCCAGCAGCCTGGGGGGGTCTAATGAAAAACTGTTTTTT. The V call is TRBV28, the J call TRBJ1-4; D perhaps matches TRBD1 (5 bases). In germline, CDR1 is MDHEN, CDR2 SYDVKM. CDR3 length: 14 amino acids. V lost 6 bases, J lost 3 bases, and 11 bases lay in between.

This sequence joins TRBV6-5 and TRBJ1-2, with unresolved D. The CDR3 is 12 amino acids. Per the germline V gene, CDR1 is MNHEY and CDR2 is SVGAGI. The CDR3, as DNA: TGTGCAAGTGGAGGCTACATGTATGGCTACACCTTC. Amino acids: CASGGYMYGYTF.

The CDR3 sequence is CSARASNTEAFF. The CDR3 DNA is TGCAGCGCCCGAGCCTCGAACACTGAAGCTTTCTTT. The chain carries TRBV29-1 and TRBJ1-1; D not resolved. Germline V gene lookup returns CDR1 SQVTM and CDR2 ANQGSEA. The CDR3 is made up of 12 amino acids. The V and J ends lost 7 bases and 1 base respectively, with 10 bases between them.

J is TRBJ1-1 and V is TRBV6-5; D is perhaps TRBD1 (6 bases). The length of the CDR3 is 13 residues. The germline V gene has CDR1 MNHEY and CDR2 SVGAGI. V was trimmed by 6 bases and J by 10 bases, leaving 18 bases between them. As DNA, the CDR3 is TGTGCCAGCAGGCAGGGGACGAATACCGGAGCTTTCTTT. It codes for CASRQGTNTGAFF.

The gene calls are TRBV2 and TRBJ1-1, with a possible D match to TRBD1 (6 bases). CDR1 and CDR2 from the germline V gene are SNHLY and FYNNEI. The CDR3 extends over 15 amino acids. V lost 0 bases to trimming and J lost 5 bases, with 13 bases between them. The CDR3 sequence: CASSEARGARTEAFF. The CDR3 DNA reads TGTGCCAGCAGTGAAGCAAGGGGGGCGCGGACTGAAGCTTTCTTT. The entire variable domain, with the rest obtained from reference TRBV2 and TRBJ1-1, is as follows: EPEVTQTPSHQVTQMGQEVILRCVPISNHLYFYWYRQILGQKVEFLVSFYNNEISEKSEIFDDQFSVERPDGSNFTLKIRSTKLEDSAMYFCASSEARGARTEAFFGQGTRLTVV.

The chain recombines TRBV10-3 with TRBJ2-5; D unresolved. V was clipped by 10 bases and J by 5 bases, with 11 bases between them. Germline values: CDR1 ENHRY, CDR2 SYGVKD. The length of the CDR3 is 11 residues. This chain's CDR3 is CATLDGETQYF. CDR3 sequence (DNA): TGTGCCACTCTAGATGGGGAGACCCAGTACTTC.

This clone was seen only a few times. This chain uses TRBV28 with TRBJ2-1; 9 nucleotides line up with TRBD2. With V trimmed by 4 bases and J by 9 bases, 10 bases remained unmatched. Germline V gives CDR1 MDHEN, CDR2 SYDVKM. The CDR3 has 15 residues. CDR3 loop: CASSSQPAGGREQFF. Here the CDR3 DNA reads TGTGCCAGCAGTTCGCAACCAGCGGGGGGTCGTGAGCAGTTCTTC.

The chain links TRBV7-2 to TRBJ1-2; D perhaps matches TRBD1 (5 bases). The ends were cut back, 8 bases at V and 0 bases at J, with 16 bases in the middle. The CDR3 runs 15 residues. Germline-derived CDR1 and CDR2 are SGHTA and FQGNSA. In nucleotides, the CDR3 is TGTGCCAGCCATCCCGGGGCACTCTCTAACTATGGCTACACCTTC. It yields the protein CASHPGALSNYGYTF.

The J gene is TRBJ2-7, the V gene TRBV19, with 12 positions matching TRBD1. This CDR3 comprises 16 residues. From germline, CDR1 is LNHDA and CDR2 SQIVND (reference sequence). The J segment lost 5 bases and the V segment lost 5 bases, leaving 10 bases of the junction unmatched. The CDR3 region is CASSGVTRDRGHEQYF. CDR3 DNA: TGTGCCAGTAGTGGCGTCACCCGGGACAGGGGGCACGAGCAGTACTTC.

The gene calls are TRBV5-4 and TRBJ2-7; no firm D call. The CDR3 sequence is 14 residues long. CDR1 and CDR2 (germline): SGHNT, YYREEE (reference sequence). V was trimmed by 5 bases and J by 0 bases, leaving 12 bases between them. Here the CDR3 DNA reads TGTGCCAGCAGAACTAAGACGAGCTCCTACGAGCAGTACTTC. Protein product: CASRTKTSSYEQYF. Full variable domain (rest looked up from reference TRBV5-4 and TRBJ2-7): ETGVTQSPTHLIKTRGQQVTLRCSSQSGHNTVSWYQQALGQGPQFIFQYYREEENGRGNFPPRFSGLQFPNYSSELNVNALELDDSALYLCASRTKTSSYEQYFGPGTRLTVT.

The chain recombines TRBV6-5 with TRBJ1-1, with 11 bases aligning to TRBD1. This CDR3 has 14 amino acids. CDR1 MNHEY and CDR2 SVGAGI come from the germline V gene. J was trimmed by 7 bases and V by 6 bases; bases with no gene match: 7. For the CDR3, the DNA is TGTGCCAGCAGCCGGGACAGGGGGATCAGTGAAGCTTTCTTT. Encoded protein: CASSRDRGISEAFF.

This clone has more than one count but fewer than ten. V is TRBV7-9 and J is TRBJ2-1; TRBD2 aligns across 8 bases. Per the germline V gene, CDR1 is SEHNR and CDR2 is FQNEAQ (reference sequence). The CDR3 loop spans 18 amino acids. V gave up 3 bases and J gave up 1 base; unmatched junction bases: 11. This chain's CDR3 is CASSFTQGAGGSYNEQFF. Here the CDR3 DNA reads TGTGCCAGCAGCTTCACCCAAGGGGCGGGGGGTTCCTACAATGAGCAGTTCTTC.

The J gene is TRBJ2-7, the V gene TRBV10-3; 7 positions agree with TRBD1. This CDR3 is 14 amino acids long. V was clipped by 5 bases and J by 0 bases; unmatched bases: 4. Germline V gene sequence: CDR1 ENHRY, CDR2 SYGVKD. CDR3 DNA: TGTGCCATCAGTTCCGGGACAGCCTCCTACGAGCAGTACTTC. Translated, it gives CAISSGTASYEQYF.